This is a list of T cell receptor beta chains from one sample in a study of identical twins. TCRdb ran MiXCR on the 5' RACE reads and lists one entry per CDR3 protein. The sample carries around 530,000 distinct CDR3 sequences, approximately 16% recorded once. This same sample was also part of a study on yellow fever vaccine responses in identical twins.

Input material: CD4+ T cells sorted from blood. These receptors all come from a woman between 18 and 29 years old in good health. The CDR3 runs from the conserved cysteine through the conserved F or W. D genes are given only for firm matches. Where a row states a size, it is once, few, many or the class of an expanded clone; other rows omit it.

TRBD2	TRBV4-1	-	TRBJ2-1	TGCGCCAGCAGCCATGTGGGACTAGCGGGTAACTCCTACAATGAGCAGTTCTTC	CASSHVGLAGNSYNEQFF
TRBD2	TRBV29-1	-	TRBJ2-1	TGCAGCGCCTTACCCCGACTAGCGGGAGAGTACAATGAGCAGTTCTTC	CSALPRLAGEYNEQFF
-	TRBV5-1	many	TRBJ1-1	TGCGCCAGCAGCTTGGTTCCAGAGAACACTGAAGCTTTCTTT	CASSLVPENTEAFF
-	TRBV28	many	TRBJ1-2	TGTGCCAGCAGTTTTAACTATGGCTACACCTTC	CASSFNYGYTF
TRBD1	TRBV6-5	few	TRBJ1-4	TGTGCCAGCAGTTACCGGACAGGATATGAAAAACTGTTTTTT	CASSYRTGYEKLFF
TRBD2	TRBV20-1	few	TRBJ2-7	TGCAGTGCTAGACCCTCCCGAGGACTAGCAAGCGAGCAGTACTTC	CSARPSRGLASEQYF
TRBD1	TRBV20-1	-	TRBJ1-5	TGCAGTGCGCAGACAGGGAGCAATCAGCCCCAGCATTTT	CSAQTGSNQPQHF
TRBD2	TRBV20-1	-	TRBJ2-1	TGCAGTGCTAGCGGACTAGCGGGGGGGCCTTACAATGAGCAGTTCTTC	CSASGLAGGPYNEQFF
TRBD2	TRBV5-6	few	TRBJ2-7	TGTGCCAGCAGCTATCCTAGCGGGAGCTCCTACGAGCAGTACTTC	CASSYPSGSSYEQYF
TRBD2	TRBV9	-	TRBJ2-3	TGTGCCAGCAGCGTAGTCGGGGGGGGTCTAGATACGCAGTATTTT	CASSVVGGGLDTQYF
-	TRBV5-1	-	TRBJ2-3	TGCGCCAGCAGCTTGGGCTCTGTAGGGGATACGCAGTATTTT	CASSLGSVGDTQYF
TRBD1	TRBV3-1	many	TRBJ2-2	TGTGCCAGCAGCCAAGGACAGGGGATCAACACCGGGGAGCTGTTTTTT	CASSQGQGINTGELFF
-	TRBV5-1	-	TRBJ1-2	TGCGCCAGCAGCTCATCTCAGGGTAACTATGGCTACACCTTC	CASSSSQGNYGYTF
TRBD2	TRBV29-1	-	TRBJ2-1	TGCAGCATAGCGGGCGAACCTCACAATGAGCAGTTCTTC	CSIAGEPHNEQFF
-	TRBV14	-	TRBJ2-3	TGTGCCAGCAGCCAAGATGTCGCAGGTTTGGGGATAGCGACAGATACGCAGTATTTT	CASSQDVAGLGIATDTQYF
TRBD1	TRBV4-1	few	TRBJ1-1	TGCGCCAGCGTGTCACAGGGGGGAAGGGCTGAAGCTTTCTTT	CASVSQGGRAEAFF
-	TRBV6-2/TRBV6-3	few	TRBJ2-7	TGTGCCAGCAGTTACCGAATCACAGGGTACTACGAGCAGTACTTC	CASSYRITGYYEQYF
-	TRBV2	few	TRBJ2-2	TGTGCAGCGAGTCGAGGACCGAACACCGGGGAGCTGTTTTTT	CAASRGPNTGELFF
TRBD2	TRBV7-2	-	TRBJ2-3	TGTGCCAGCAGCTCCGGACTAGCGGTACTCACAGATACGCAGTATTTT	CASSSGLAVLTDTQYF
-	TRBV7-9	once	TRBJ1-1	TGTGCCAGCAGCTTAACGTATTTTGGGTCGAACACTGAAGCTTTCTTT	CASSLTYFGSNTEAFF
-	TRBV7-2	few	TRBJ2-5	TGTGCCAGCAGCCGCAGGGGTCCCCAAGAGACCCAGTACTTC	CASSRRGPQETQYF
-	TRBV5-1	few	TRBJ1-1	TGCGCCAGCAGCTTGTGGTCAGGGCTGAGCACTGAAGCTTTCTTT	CASSLWSGLSTEAFF
-	TRBV6-1	-	TRBJ2-5	TGTGCCAGCAGCCAAAGACAGGGAGGAGAGGTGACCCAGTACTTC	CASSQRQGGEVTQYF
-	TRBV5-1	-	TRBJ1-1	TGCGCCAGCAGCTTGGAGTACACTATGAACACTGAAGCTTTCTTT	CASSLEYTMNTEAFF
TRBD2	TRBV5-1	-	TRBJ2-3	TGCGCCAGCAGCTTGGCCCCTAGCGGGAGCACAGATACGCAGTATTTT	CASSLAPSGSTDTQYF
-	TRBV6-5	few	TRBJ2-3	TGTGCCAGCAGTTACTCGGGCCACTTAGATACGCAGTATTTT	CASSYSGHLDTQYF
-	TRBV7-9	-	TRBJ1-3	TGTGCCAGCAGCTCATACGAGGGTGGAAACACCATATATTTT	CASSSYEGGNTIYF
-	TRBV28	-	TRBJ2-2	TGTGCCAGCAGACCGACAGGGAGGTACACCGGGGAGCTGTTTTTT	CASRPTGRYTGELFF
-	TRBV12-3/TRBV12-4	many	TRBJ1-1	TGTGCCAGCACCAAGGTGGCAATGAACACTGAAGCTTTCTTT	CASTKVAMNTEAFF